Each of the 26 T cell receptor beta chains below was sequenced from the same sample in a study of blood T cell repertoires in COVID-19. Data came from immunoSEQ multiplex PCR; TCRdb stores just in-frame clones and leaves some out. The table records some 100,000 clones, 82% of them present only once. Sequenced input: peripheral blood. These receptors were obtained from a man aged 45 to 65 with active or convalescent COVID-19.

The chain links TRBV10-2 to TRBJ2-3, with 9 bases lining up with TRBD2. This CDR3 has 15 amino acids. Germline V CDR1 and CDR2: WSHSY, SAAADI. Trimming at V came to 4 bases and at J to 5 bases, leaving 7 bases not matched to a gene. Written as DNA, the CDR3 is TGCGCCAGCAGTGTGGCGGGGGGGCTGGGAGATACGCAGTATTTT. Residues: CASSVAGGLGDTQYF.

This chain joins TRBV19 and TRBJ2-6; weak D call: TRBD1 (6 bases). V was clipped by 4 bases and J by 1 base, with 14 bases between them. CDR1 LNHDA and CDR2 SQIVND come from the germline V gene (reference sequence). This CDR3 comprises 17 residues. The CDR3 region is CASSSPPGASGANVLTF. The CDR3 coding sequence is TGTGCCAGTAGTAGCCCGCCAGGGGCTTCTGGGGCCAACGTCCTGACTTTC.

The chain recombines TRBV15 with TRBJ2-7, with D unresolved. V dropped 1 base and J dropped 2 bases, with 12 bases sitting between them. CDR1 and CDR2 from the germline V gene are LNHNV and YYDKDF (reference sequence). There are 15 residues in the CDR3. For the CDR3, the DNA is TGTGCCACCAGCAGAGGGGCGATTACGACCTACGAGCAGTACTTC. This codes for CATSRGAITTYEQYF.

J is TRBJ2-1 and V is TRBV6-5, with a weak D call TRBD2 (6 bases). V was pared by 4 bases and J by 6 bases, with 16 bases between. Germline CDR1 MNHEY, CDR2 SVGAGI. CDR3 length equals 15 residues. CDR3 DNA sequence: TGTGCCAGCAGTTCTAACGTGGGGGGAGTCAATGAGCAGTTCTTC. Its protein is CASSSNVGGVNEQFF.

V and J are TRBV4-2 and TRBJ2-7, with 13 bases aligning to TRBD2. With V trimmed by 0 bases and J by 6 bases, 5 bases remained unmatched. Per germline, CDR1 LGHNA and CDR2 YNFKEQ. This CDR3 has 16 residues. The CDR3: CASSQDRGLAGFEQYF. The CDR3 coding sequence is TGTGCCAGCAGCCAAGATCGGGGACTAGCGGGGTTCGAGCAGTACTTC.

V is TRBV6-5 and J is TRBJ2-3; possible D gene TRBD2, 6 bases. The V and J ends lost 4 bases and 0 bases respectively, with 14 bases between them. CDR3 length equals 16 residues. Germline-derived CDR1 and CDR2 are MNHEY and SVGAGI. CDR3 sequence reads: CASSFGTHTSTDTQYF. DNA of the CDR3: TGTGCCAGCAGTTTTGGGACTCACACTAGCACAGATACGCAGTATTTT.

The chain is built from TRBV28 and TRBJ2-7, with D perhaps matching TRBD1 (6 bases). The germline V gene encodes CDR1 MDHEN and CDR2 SYDVKM. Trimming shortened V by 7 bases and J by 3 bases, and 13 bases separated the two germline ends. The CDR3 has 13 amino acids. The CDR3 protein is CASNPGANYEQYF. The CDR3 DNA reads TGTGCCAGCAACCCAGGGGCTAACTACGAGCAGTACTTC.

The chain combines TRBV19 with TRBJ2-1, with D maybe TRBD2 (7 bases). Per the germline V gene, CDR1 is LNHDA and CDR2 is SQIVND (reference sequence). There are 15 residues in the CDR3. Trimming cost V 7 bases and J 2 bases, with 15 bases left between them. The DNA of the CDR3 is TGTGCCAGTAAGGTGGGGGGGGGCCCCTACAATGAGCAGTTCTTC. The encoded protein is CASKVGGGPYNEQFF.

This chain's CDR3 is CASSPGTGERNSYEQYV. CDR3 sequence (DNA): TGTGCCAGCAGCCCCGGGACAGGGGAAAGGAATTCCTACGAGCAGTACGTC. J is TRBJ2-7 and V is TRBV21-1; TRBD1, the table's D call, lacks a check against the DNA. TRBV21-1 is marked as a pseudogene. This CDR3 spans 17 amino acids.

This clone was observed a handful of times. The CDR3 protein is CASSLSTSGGVLDEQFF. The CDR3 coding sequence is TGTGCCAGCAGCTTGTCAACTAGCGGGGGGGTGTTGGATGAGCAGTTCTTC. The gene calls are TRBV5-5 and TRBJ2-1, with 13 bases fitting TRBD2. The CDR3 loop spans 17 amino acids. V lost 1 base to trimming and J lost 8 bases; unmatched junction nucleotides: 9. Germline V CDR1 and CDR2: SGHKS, YYEKEE (reference sequence).

This clone was recorded at least ten times. This chain connects TRBV6-5 to TRBJ2-1, with 9 bases lining up with TRBD1. V shed 6 bases and J 8 bases; nucleotides not matched to a gene: 11. Germline V CDR1 and CDR2: MNHEY, SVGAGI. The CDR3 loop spans 15 amino acids. The CDR3 spells CASRDAGTGSHEQFF. CDR3 bases: TGTGCCAGCAGGGATGCCGGGACAGGGTCCCATGAGCAGTTCTTC.

The V gene is TRBV28, the J gene TRBJ1-2, with 8 bases lining up with TRBD1. CDR3 length: 15 residues. Germline V gene lookup returns CDR1 MDHEN and CDR2 SYDVKM. V lost 4 bases, J lost 3 bases, and 7 bases stayed unmatched. CDR3 DNA sequence: TGTGCCAGCAGTTCCTCCAGGGGGCGGGACTATGGCTACACCTTC. This codes for CASSSSRGRDYGYTF.

This rearrangement joins TRBV6-2 or TRBV6-3 to TRBJ2-5, with 12 nucleotides matching TRBD1. Per germline, CDR1 MNHEY and CDR2 SVGEGT. With V trimmed by 4 bases and J by 5 bases, 5 bases remained unmatched. The CDR3 length is 15 residues. In nucleotides, the CDR3 is TGTGCCAGCAGTTCCCGGGACAGGGGGCGGGAGACCCAGTACTTC. It codes for CASSSRDRGRETQYF.

This rearrangement joins TRBV5-1 to TRBJ1-2, with D possibly TRBD1 on 6 matching bases. Germline CDR1 SGHRS, CDR2 YFSETQ. V shed 2 bases and J shed 5 bases, with 19 bases lying between them. The length of the CDR3 is 16 residues. The CDR3, as DNA: TGCGCCAGCAGCTTTACAGGGTCGACTGGTTCGTATGGCTACACCTTC. As protein: CASSFTGSTGSYGYTF.

The chain couples TRBV10-3 to TRBJ2-3, with D hard to call. Germline V gene lookup returns CDR1 ENHRY and CDR2 SYGVKD. The germline V and J ends were trimmed by 2 bases and 0 bases, with 9 bases remaining between them. This CDR3 is built from 15 residues. The CDR3 sequence: CAISERVPSTDTQYF. The CDR3 DNA reads as TGTGCCATCAGTGAGAGAGTGCCTAGCACAGATACGCAGTATTTT.

The gene calls are TRBV24-1 and TRBJ1-5; D perhaps matches TRBD1 (6 bases). Germline V CDR1 and CDR2: KGHDR, SFDVKD. Trimming took 4 bases from V and 11 from J, leaving 17 bases between them. The CDR3 extends over 14 amino acids. CDR3 coding DNA: TGTGCCACCAGTGAAGCCGGGACATCCTCGACCCAGCATTTT. Translated: CATSEAGTSSTQHF.

This chain uses TRBV27 with TRBJ2-7; the match to TRBD2 covers 9 bases. The CDR3 extends over 15 amino acids. Germline V gene data show CDR1 as MNHEY and CDR2 as SMNVEV (reference sequence). J was trimmed by 2 bases and V by 2 bases; bases with no gene match: 4. CDR3 in amino acids: CASSLMAGGPYEQYF. The CDR3 coding sequence is TGTGCCAGCAGTTTAATGGCGGGGGGGCCCTACGAGCAGTACTTC.

V gene TRBV11-2 combines with J gene TRBJ1-6; D is uncertain. Germline V gene data show CDR1 as SGHAT and CDR2 as FQNNGV. V lost 5 bases and J 6 bases, leaving 11 bases between the germline ends. The CDR3 spans 14 residues. The CDR3 bases are TGTGCCAGCAGCATACAGACACGTAATTCACCCCTCCACTTT. Encoded protein: CASSIQTRNSPLHF.

CDR3 coding DNA: TGCGCCAGCAGCTTGCGACAGAGGGAGACCCAGTACTTC. Its protein product is CASSLRQRETQYF. The chain joins TRBV5-1 to TRBJ2-5; possible D gene TRBD1, 5 bases. CDR3 length: 13 residues. V lost 1 base, J lost 5 bases, and 9 bases lay in between. Germline V gene data show CDR1 as SGHRS and CDR2 as YFSETQ.

The chain carries TRBV29-1 and TRBJ1-1, with TRBD1 identical over 9 bases. Germline trimming cut 5 bases from V and 10 bases from J; bases unmatched to any gene: 8. Germline CDR1 is SQVTM and CDR2 is ANQGSEA. The CDR3 sequence is 12 residues long. The CDR3 DNA reads as TGCAGCGTTTCTACAGGGGGCGGAAGAGCTTTCTTT. Encoded protein: CSVSTGGGRAFF.

The J gene is TRBJ2-3, the V gene TRBV9; D gene unclear. The germline CDR1 and CDR2 sequences are SGDLS and YYNGEE. Trimming stripped 0 bases from V and 6 bases from J, with 8 bases between. This CDR3 has 13 amino acids. DNA for the CDR3: TGTGCCAGCAGCGTAGCTACGTGGGATACGCAGTATTTT. As protein: CASSVATWDTQYF.

This chain uses TRBV7-2 with TRBJ2-1, with a weak D call TRBD1 (5 bases). CDR3 length: 15 amino acids. Germline V gene data show CDR1 as SGHTA and CDR2 as FQGNSA. V was pared by 5 bases and J by 0 bases, with 11 bases between. The CDR3 nucleotides read TGTGCCAGCAGCCCAGGGTACCTCTCCTACAATGAGCAGTTCTTC. Translation: CASSPGYLSYNEQFF.

The genes are TRBV7-2 and TRBJ2-3, with 12 bases fitting TRBD2. With V trimmed by 3 bases and J by 3 bases, 1 base remained unmatched. The CDR3 sequence is 15 residues long. The germline gives CDR1 SGHTA, CDR2 FQGNSA. For the CDR3, the DNA is TGTGCCAGCAGCTTCCTAGCGGGGGGGACAGATACGCAGTATTTT. This gives the protein CASSFLAGGTDTQYF.

The chain employs TRBV6-6 and TRBJ2-7; the match to TRBD1 covers 7 bases. After removal of 0 bases from V and 7 bases from J, the junction contained 6 bases not matched to a gene. CDR1 MNHNY and CDR2 SVGAGI come from the germline V gene (reference sequence). The CDR3 spans 14 residues. The CDR3 loop is CASSYSDRTEEQYF. For the CDR3, the DNA is TGTGCCAGCAGTTACTCGGACAGGACCGAGGAGCAGTACTTC.

The CDR3 is CASSLAVQGDTQYF. CDR3 sequence (DNA): TGTGCCAGCAGCTTGGCCGTCCAGGGGGATACGCAGTATTTT. The chain couples TRBV5-4 to TRBJ2-3, with a possible D match to TRBD1 (6 bases). The CDR3 totals 14 residues. Deletions cut 0 bases from V and 6 bases from J, with 11 bases between. Per the germline V gene, CDR1 is SGHNT and CDR2 is YYREEE (reference sequence).

This rearrangement joins TRBV11-3 to TRBJ1-1; 7 bases agree with TRBD1. With V trimmed by 2 bases and J by 3 bases, 9 bases remained unmatched. The CDR3 loop spans 16 amino acids. Per germline, CDR1 SGHNT and CDR2 YENEEA. CDR3 in DNA: TGTGCCAGCAGCTTATATGCGCTGACAGGGCACACTGAAGCTTTCTTT. It is translated as CASSLYALTGHTEAFF.